These 12 T cell receptor beta chains were all obtained from the same sample, sequenced in a study of cytomegalovirus exposure and HLA in healthy donors. The PCR contained 60 Vbeta and 13 Jbeta primers. Libraries were prepared by immunoSEQ multiplex PCR; TCRdb keeps only in-frame clonotypes and omits some of them. The table records 120,000 or so clones, about 80% of them present only once. The sequencing sample was made of PBMCs. These receptors originate from a man aged 45-65 years in good health and CMV-seropositive.

The V call is TRBV6-6, the J call TRBJ2-7, with 8 positions matching TRBD1. Losses at the gene ends were 2 bases for V and 4 bases for J; bases not matched to a gene: 4. The V gene's germline CDR1 is MNHNY and CDR2 SVGAGI (reference sequence). The CDR3 is 14 amino acids. The CDR3, as DNA: TGTGCCAGCAGTTACCTGGACAGGGTGTACGAGCAGTACTTC. Encoded protein: CASSYLDRVYEQYF.

This chain connects TRBV7-2 to TRBJ2-1, with 14 bases matching TRBD2. Germline CDR1 reads SGHTA; CDR2 reads FQGNSA. V lost 5 bases and J lost 7; bases outside the gene matches: 7. CDR3 length: 16 residues. The CDR3 here is CASSPETSGRGNEQFF. In DNA form, the CDR3 reads TGTGCCAGCAGCCCGGAGACTAGCGGGAGGGGAAATGAGCAGTTCTTC. The full variable domain, with the rest looked up from reference TRBV7-2 and TRBJ2-1, is GAGVSQSPSNKVTEKGKDVELRCDPISGHTALYWYRQSLGQGLEFLIYFQGNSAPDKSGLPSDRFSAERTGGSVSTLTIQRTQQEDSAVYLCASSPETSGRGNEQFFGPGTRLTVL.

This rearrangement joins TRBV5-1 to TRBJ2-2; 7 nucleotides line up with TRBD1. In germline, CDR1 is SGHRS, CDR2 YFSETQ. Unmatched junction bases numbered 7, after V lost 6 bases and J lost 2 bases. The CDR3 consists of 15 residues. The CDR3 here is CASNEQGINTGELFF. The CDR3 DNA reads TGCGCCAGCAACGAACAGGGGATAAACACCGGGGAGCTGTTTTTT.

The V and J genes are TRBV5-1 and TRBJ2-1, with 10 bases that match TRBD2. Germline loops: CDR1 SGHRS, CDR2 YFSETQ. J lost 8 bases, V lost 4 bases, and 12 bases had no gene match. CDR3 length equals 16 residues. This CDR3 is CASSRRAGGATHEQFF. The DNA of the CDR3 is TGCGCCAGCAGCCGACGAGCGGGAGGGGCCACCCATGAGCAGTTCTTC.

The chain combines TRBV7-9 with TRBJ1-1, with D possibly matching TRBD1 (5 bases). The V and J ends lost 6 bases and 0 bases respectively, with 11 bases between them. The CDR3 is made up of 14 amino acids. CDR1 and CDR2 from the germline V gene are SEHNR and FQNEAQ (reference sequence). The CDR3 sequence is CASRQGEMNTEAFF. The CDR3 DNA reads TGTGCCAGCAGGCAGGGTGAAATGAACACTGAAGCTTTCTTT.

Details on this clone: Germline is not matched at one junction end, which may reflect a read error. This rearrangement joins TRBV6-5 to TRBJ1-2; D ambiguous. This CDR3 comprises 11 residues. CDR1 is MNHEY and CDR2 is SVGAGI in the germline V gene. The CDR3 DNA follows: TGTGCCAGCAGTAATCACTACGGCTACACCTTC. It codes for CASSNHYGYTF.

V is TRBV6-5 and J is TRBJ1-3; 12 bases fit TRBD1. Germline V gene lookup returns CDR1 MNHEY and CDR2 SVGAGI. There are 14 residues in the CDR3. The J segment lost 8 bases and the V segment lost 5 bases, leaving 4 bases of the junction unmatched. Here the CDR3 DNA reads TGTGCCAGCAGTCTGGGACAGGGGGCCGACACCATATATTTT. Protein: CASSLGQGADTIYF.

J is TRBJ1-1 and V is TRBV6-5; D gene unclear. CDR1 and CDR2 from the germline V gene are MNHEY and SVGAGI. The CDR3 is made up of 14 amino acids. With 2 bases removed from V and 1 base from J, the gap between germline ends came to 8 bases. The CDR3 here is CASSYAGRNTEAFF. In nucleotides, the CDR3 is TGTGCCAGCAGTTACGCCGGGAGGAACACTGAAGCTTTCTTT.

The chain couples TRBV4-3 to TRBJ2-1; TRBD2 matches 8 bases. The CDR3 is made up of 15 amino acids. The junction had 7 bases not matched to a gene; V was cut back by 3 bases and J by 6 bases. Germline assignment: CDR1 LGHNA and CDR2 YSLEER. The CDR3 DNA follows: TGCGCCAGCAGCCACCGGGACCGGGGGGGCAATGAGCAGTTCTTC. Translated, it gives CASSHRDRGGNEQFF.

V gene TRBV7-9 combines with J gene TRBJ2-3, with D unresolved. The CDR3 consists of 15 residues. CDR1 and CDR2 (germline): SEHNR, FQNEAQ (reference sequence). The V and J ends lost 3 bases and 0 bases respectively, with 10 bases between them. The CDR3 region is CASSLEYPSTDTQYF. The CDR3 DNA sequence: TGTGCCAGCAGCTTGGAGTATCCAAGCACAGATACGCAGTATTTT.

The rearrangement links TRBV10-2 to TRBJ2-7; 12 positions match TRBD2. V was clipped by 6 bases and J by 2 bases; unmatched bases: 5. The CDR3 spans 15 residues. The germline gives CDR1 WSHSY, CDR2 SAAADI. The CDR3 protein is CASREGLAGTYEQYF. In DNA, the CDR3 is TGCGCCAGCAGGGAGGGACTAGCGGGTACCTACGAGCAGTACTTC.

The chain carries TRBV7-8 and TRBJ2-6; a weak D match, TRBD2 (6 bases). Germline lookup yields CDR1 SGHVS and CDR2 FQNEAQ. V lost 6 bases, J lost 1 base, and 10 bases lay in between. The CDR3 runs to 15 residues. The CDR3 sequence is CASRRRGSGANVLTF. The CDR3 DNA reads TGTGCCAGCAGACGGAGGGGATCTGGGGCCAACGTCCTGACTTTC.